These 32 T cell receptor beta chains were all obtained from the same sample, sequenced in a study of T cells in Graves' hyperthyroidism and ophthalmopathy. Amplification of TCR beta CDR3 regions was performed using RNA transcripts as template. Carried out on the TCR CDR3, a first-round RT-PCR used the HTBI primer set. TCRdb re-derived calls from the multiplex PCR reads in MiXCR, one entry per CDR3 protein. The table records 500,000 to 750,000 distinct CDR3 sequences, approximately 44% of them present only once. Sequenced: peripheral blood or thyroid tissue (not recorded which). These receptors were collected from a woman in her late teens or twenties with Graves' hyperthyroidism.

This clonotype has a count of ten or more. The rearrangement joins TRBV2 to TRBJ1-1; tentative D call: TRBD1 (5 bases). The CDR3 covers 14 residues. Per the germline V gene, CDR1 is SNHLY and CDR2 is FYNNEI. The V and J ends lost 6 bases and 3 bases respectively, with 14 bases between them. The CDR3 protein is CASSVRGRDTEAFF. In nucleotides, the CDR3 is TGTGCCAGCAGCGTCCGGGGCCGGGACACTGAAGCTTTCTTT.

The rearrangement joins TRBV25-1 to TRBJ2-1, with 8 nucleotides matching TRBD1. CDR3 length equals 18 residues. V shed 1 base, J shed 8 bases, and the junction held 16 bases outside the gene matches. CDR1 is MGHDK and CDR2 is SYGVNS in the germline V gene. The CDR3 spells CASSESKTGAGVMDEQFF. In DNA, the CDR3 is TGTGCCAGCAGTGAATCAAAGACAGGGGCAGGCGTAATGGATGAGCAGTTCTTC.

This clonotype was observed once. The chain carries TRBV7-8 and TRBJ1-2, with TRBD1 matching 10 bases. Germline lookup yields CDR1 SGHVS and CDR2 FQNEAQ. V shed 5 bases, J shed 4 bases, and the junction held 10 bases outside the gene matches. The CDR3 length is 16 residues. The CDR3 bases are TGTGCCAGCAGCCTCAAGACAGGGGGCAATGCCTATGGCTACACCTTC. Its translation: CASSLKTGGNAYGYTF.

On this clonotype: Possible read error: a much larger clone is one base away. This chain connects TRBV7-2 to TRBJ2-2; D is perhaps TRBD2 (6 bases). Germline lookup yields CDR1 SGHTA and CDR2 FQGNSA. The ends were cut back, 5 bases at V and 7 bases at J, with 8 bases in the middle. The CDR3 extends over 12 amino acids. The CDR3 coding sequence is TGTGCCAGCAGCGCGACTAGCGGGGAGCTGTTTTTT. It yields the protein CASSATSGELFF.

This clonotype was seen just once. Mismatch with germline at one junction end may stem from a read error. The chain is built from TRBV10-3 and TRBJ2-6; D possibly corresponds to TRBD1 (5 bases). CDR3 length equals 12 residues. Germline CDR1 ENHRY, CDR2 SYGVKD. The CDR3 sequence is CATRRQKDTEAF. DNA of the CDR3: TGTGCCACCAGGCGGCAAAAGGACACTGAAGCTTTC.

V and J are TRBV10-3 and TRBJ2-7, with 9 bases that match TRBD2. With 4 bases clipped from V and 6 bases from J, the junction kept 4 bases outside the gene matches. The CDR3 runs to 13 residues. CDR1 and CDR2 from the germline V gene are ENHRY and SYGVKD. The CDR3 DNA follows: TGTGCCATCAGTGGGACTAGCGTTACCGAGCAGTACTTC. It is translated as CAISGTSVTEQYF.

The chain links TRBV29-1 to TRBJ1-2; D is uncertain. Trimming took off 1 base at V and 8 bases at J, with 14 bases between the two ends. CDR3 length: 13 amino acids. The germline gives CDR1 SQVTM, CDR2 ANQGSEA. The CDR3 is CSVEGHPLRGYTF. CDR3 DNA: TGCAGCGTTGAAGGACACCCTCTTCGCGGCTACACCTTC. Combining the CDR3 with reference TRBV29-1 and TRBJ1-2 gives the whole variable domain SAVISQKPSRDICQRGTSLTIQCQVDSQVTMMFWYRQQPGQSLTLIATANQGSEATYESGFVIDKFPISRPNLTFSTLTVSNMSPEDSSIYLCSVEGHPLRGYTFGSGTRLTVV.

V gene TRBV5-1 combines with J gene TRBJ2-2; 8 positions match TRBD2. V gave up 4 bases and J gave up 1 base; unmatched junction bases: 6. The CDR3 length is 16 residues. Germline V gene lookup returns CDR1 SGHRS and CDR2 YFSETQ. The CDR3 loop is CASSHLAGRNTGELFF. The CDR3 DNA reads TGCGCCAGCAGCCACTTAGCGGGAAGGAACACCGGGGAGCTGTTTTTT.

This clonotype was recorded a few times. J is TRBJ2-7 and V is TRBV10-3; the D call may be TRBD1 or TRBD2 (7 bases each). The germline gives CDR1 ENHRY, CDR2 SYGVKD. V was trimmed by 6 bases and J by 3 bases, leaving 15 bases between them. The CDR3 has 14 residues. CDR3 loop: CAISPTGRGYEQYF. The CDR3 nucleotides read TGTGCCATCAGCCCGACAGGGAGGGGCTACGAGCAGTACTTC.

This clonotype was seen a handful of times. A much more abundant neighbour one base away suggests this may be a read error. The CDR3 region is CASGEDSGRFETQYF. DNA for the CDR3: TGTGCCAGCGGTGAGGATAGCGGGAGGTTCGAGACCCAGTACTTC. The chain couples TRBV2 to TRBJ2-5, with 10 bases matching TRBD2. Germline CDR1 is SNHLY and CDR2 is FYNNEI. The CDR3 runs to 15 residues.

This chain joins TRBV24-1 and TRBJ2-7; TRBD2 matches 9 bases. Germline V gene lookup returns CDR1 KGHDR and CDR2 SFDVKD. CDR3 size: 12 residues. CDR3 amino acids: CARAGGLSEQYF. In DNA, the CDR3 is TGTGCTAGAGCGGGAGGTCTGTCGGAGCAGTACTTC.

J is TRBJ2-2 and V is TRBV25-1; no definite D call. There are 11 residues in the CDR3. CDR1 MGHDK and CDR2 SYGVNS come from the germline V gene. V was pared by 1 base and J by 11 bases, with 5 bases between. The chain's CDR3 is CASSEWIELFF. The CDR3, as DNA: TGTGCCAGCAGTGAATGGATTGAGCTGTTTTTT.

The rearrangement joins TRBV11-1 to TRBJ2-1; tentatively, D is TRBD1 (6 bases). This CDR3 contains 15 residues. The germline V gene has CDR1 SGHAT and CDR2 FQDESV (reference sequence). Trimming pared 5 bases from V and 4 bases from J, leaving 15 bases between. CDR3 region: CASSLRTAFYNEQFF. As DNA, the CDR3 is TGTGCCAGCAGCCTGAGGACAGCCTTTTACAATGAGCAGTTCTTC.

This clonotype was observed at least ten times. J is TRBJ1-2 and V is TRBV12-3 or TRBV12-4; perhaps TRBD1 as D (6 bases). CDR3 length: 13 amino acids. V gave up 2 bases and J gave up 4 bases, with 8 bases separating them. CDR3 coding DNA: TGTGCCAGCAGTTTACAGGGGTTCTATGGCTACACCTTC. Protein sequence: CASSLQGFYGYTF.

The chain is built from TRBV29-1 and TRBJ2-7, with a tentative D call TRBD2 (6 bases). With 5 bases removed from V and 3 bases from J, the gap between germline ends came to 17 bases. The CDR3 has 14 amino acids. The germline gives CDR1 SQVTM, CDR2 ANQGSEA. The CDR3 nucleotides are TGCAGCGTTCAGGCGGGGTCGGGGAGCTACGAGCAGTACTTC. It is translated as CSVQAGSGSYEQYF.

V is TRBV7-9 and J is TRBJ2-7; 8 bases align to TRBD2. Unmatched junction bases numbered 5, after V lost 4 bases and J lost 6 bases. There are 13 residues in the CDR3. Germline V gene sequence: CDR1 SEHNR, CDR2 FQNEAQ (reference sequence). CDR3 residues: CASSYSGMGEQYF. CDR3 sequence (DNA): TGTGCCAGCAGCTATAGCGGGATGGGCGAGCAGTACTTC.

This clonotype was picked up a small number of times. The genes are TRBV6-4 and TRBJ2-2; TRBD2 agrees at 10 bases. The V and J ends lost 5 bases and 6 bases, in that order; junction bases with no gene match: 9. This CDR3 spans 16 amino acids. The germline gives CDR1 MRHNA, CDR2 SNTAGT. The CDR3 loop is CASSPGASGRPGELFF. In DNA, the CDR3 is TGTGCCAGCAGTCCCGGTGCTAGCGGGAGACCCGGGGAGCTGTTTTTT.

The V and J genes are TRBV14 and TRBJ2-3; D tentatively reads TRBD1 or TRBD2 (5 bases each). The germline CDR1 and CDR2 sequences are SGHDN and FVKESK. This CDR3 is 15 amino acids long. Trimming removed 0 bases from V and 0 bases from J, with 7 bases in between. CDR3 in DNA: TGTGCCAGCAGCCAAGAAGGGGACAGCACAGATACGCAGTATTTT. Translation: CASSQEGDSTDTQYF.

The V gene is TRBV11-2, the J gene TRBJ2-5, with 15 bases that match TRBD2. Germline-derived CDR1 and CDR2 are SGHAT and FQNNGV. The CDR3 loop spans 18 amino acids. V was clipped by 2 bases and J by 9 bases; unmatched bases: 13. The CDR3, as DNA: TGTGCCAGCAGCTTACCTCCCGGGACTAGCGGGAGGCCAGCGGCCCAGTACTTC. Its protein is CASSLPPGTSGRPAAQYF.

This rearrangement joins TRBV2 to TRBJ1-2; TRBD1 aligns across 9 bases. CDR1 is SNHLY, CDR2 FYNNEI, per germline. The CDR3 sequence is 14 residues long. V trimming: 7 bases; J trimming: 4 bases; junction bases outside the gene matches: 7. This CDR3 is CASTSPTGGYGYTF. Written as DNA, the CDR3 is TGTGCCAGCACCTCCCCGACAGGGGGCTATGGCTACACCTTC.

Comments on this clonotype: A read error may explain this, as a much larger clone is one base away. The chain combines TRBV20-1 with TRBJ2-7; D is unresolved. V lost 0 bases and J lost 4, with 10 bases in between. Germline loops: CDR1 DFQATT, CDR2 SNEGSKA (reference sequence). The CDR3 loop spans 13 amino acids. CDR3 sequence (DNA): TGCAGTGCTAGAGATTTCACTGATTACGAGCAGTACTTC. Its protein product is CSARDFTDYEQYF.

In its sample, this clonotype was seen many times. The gene calls are TRBV10-2 and TRBJ1-1, with a weak D call TRBD1 (5 bases). Germline V CDR1 and CDR2: WSHSY, SAAADI. The ends were cut back, 2 bases at V and 0 bases at J, with 13 bases in the middle. The CDR3 covers 16 residues. The CDR3 spells CASSEENRLLNTEAFF. In DNA, the CDR3 is TGCGCCAGCAGTGAGGAAAACAGGCTGTTGAACACTGAAGCTTTCTTT.

V and J are TRBV7-9 and TRBJ2-7; D may be TRBD2 (6 bases). The V and J ends lost 3 bases and 5 bases respectively, with 17 bases between them. This CDR3 has 15 residues. CDR1 is SEHNR and CDR2 is FQNEAQ in the germline V gene (reference sequence). In DNA form, the CDR3 reads TGTGCCAGCAGCTTTCGGGGAGGCCCTCTCGACGAGCAGTACTTC. This gives the protein CASSFRGGPLDEQYF.

On this clonotype: Being one base from a much bigger clone, this may be a read error. CDR3 in amino acids: CASRLHPCEQYF. Written as DNA, the CDR3 is TGTGCCAGCAGACTACACCCTTGCGAGCAGTACTTC. The chain combines TRBV6-6 with TRBJ2-7; D is undetermined. This CDR3 is 12 amino acids long. V dropped 6 bases and J dropped 6 bases, with 12 bases sitting between them. CDR1 is MNHNY and CDR2 is SVGAGI in the germline V gene (reference sequence).

The chain recombines TRBV19 with TRBJ1-5, with D possibly matching TRBD1 (5 bases). Looked up from germline, CDR1 is LNHDA and CDR2 is SQIVND (reference sequence). This CDR3 region has 14 residues. Trimming cost V 7 bases and J 4 bases, with 14 bases left between them. The CDR3 nucleotides read TGTGCCAGTACTTGGGGACGGGGTAATCAGCCCCAGCATTTT. Translated, it gives CASTWGRGNQPQHF.

In its sample, this clonotype was seen many times. The genes are TRBV29-1 and TRBJ2-5; 7 bases agree with TRBD1. The CDR3 totals 12 residues. In germline, CDR1 is SQVTM, CDR2 ANQGSEA. CDR3 loop: CNAADRVKTQYF. The CDR3 DNA is TGCAACGCCGCCGACAGGGTAAAGACCCAGTACTTC.

This clonotype has a count of ten or more. The chain couples TRBV12-3 or TRBV12-4 to TRBJ2-6; D is perhaps TRBD1 (5 bases). The CDR3 has 15 residues. With 5 bases removed from V and 0 bases from J, the gap between germline ends came to 8 bases. As DNA, the CDR3 is TGTGCCAGCAGTATTGACAGCTCTGGGGCCAACGTCCTGACTTTC. Protein product: CASSIDSSGANVLTF.

The sample holds a few counts of this clonotype. V and J are TRBV7-9 and TRBJ2-1; D is ambiguous. The CDR3 is 11 amino acids. Germline-derived CDR1 and CDR2 are SEHNR and FQNEAQ (reference sequence). Trimming removed 4 bases at V and 6 bases at J, with 4 bases between. DNA for the CDR3: TGTGCCAGCAGCTGGGTCAATGAGCAGTTCTTC. Translated, it gives CASSWVNEQFF.

The chain is built from TRBV19 and TRBJ1-4; D unresolved. Germline assignment: CDR1 LNHDA and CDR2 SQIVND (reference sequence). Trimming took off 1 base at V and 0 bases at J, with 6 bases between the two ends. The CDR3 runs to 15 residues. The CDR3 nucleotides are TGTGCCAGTAGTATAGGTGGAGCAACTAATGAAAAACTGTTTTTT. Its translation: CASSIGGATNEKLFF.

J is TRBJ2-3 and V is TRBV29-1; no clear D. Germline CDR1 reads SQVTM; CDR2 reads ANQGSEA. The CDR3 has 11 residues. Trimming removed 8 bases from V and 3 bases from J, with 9 bases in between. CDR3 coding DNA: TGCAGCTTAGTAGGAACAGATACGCAGTATTTT. Residues: CSLVGTDTQYF.

This clonotype was picked up many times. The rearrangement joins TRBV29-1 to TRBJ1-5, with no clear D. Germline V CDR1 and CDR2: SQVTM, ANQGSEA. The length of the CDR3 is 14 residues. V was trimmed by 1 base and J by 0 bases, leaving 7 bases between them. CDR3 residues: CSVEGGDSNQPQHF. In DNA, the CDR3 is TGCAGCGTTGAAGGGGGAGATAGCAATCAGCCCCAGCATTTT.

This clonotype occurred many times. The V gene is TRBV11-1, the J gene TRBJ2-2, with TRBD1 as a possible D gene (6 bases). Between the trimmed V and J ends, which lost 5 bases and 4 bases, there was a span of 20 bases. Germline assignment: CDR1 SGHAT and CDR2 FQDESV (reference sequence). The CDR3 consists of 17 residues. The CDR3 sequence is CASSKSTGLGLTGELFF. CDR3 nucleotide sequence: TGTGCCAGCAGCAAATCAACAGGGCTCGGTCTCACCGGGGAGCTGTTTTTT. The full variable domain, rest sourced from reference TRBV11-1 and TRBJ2-2, is EAEVAQSPRYKITEKSQAVAFWCDPISGHATLYWYRQILGQGPELLVQFQDESVVDDSQLPKDRFSAERLKGVDSTLKIQPAELGDSAMYLCASSKSTGLGLTGELFFGEGSRLTVL.